This T cell receptor beta chain originates from a study of blood T cell repertoires in COVID-19. Study as a whole: Samples taken during acute and convalescent COVID-19 were collected in the United States, Italy and Spain. Sources were T cells, B-cell-depleted T cells, or PBMCs; the material itself was cDNA or gDNA.

Profiling relied on immunoSEQ multiplex PCR, and the TCRdb table lists in-frame clones only, not all of them. The sample contains about 440,000 clones, approximately 90% of which appear only once. The germline CDR1 and CDR2 sequences are SGDLS and YYNGEE. CDR3 size: 15 residues. V lost 4 bases to trimming and J lost 1 base; unmatched junction nucleotides: 7. The specimen sequenced was peripheral blood. The rearrangement joins TRBV9 to TRBJ1-1, with TRBD1 matching 7 bases. The sequence came from a woman in her twenties or thirties with acute or convalescent COVID-19. In DNA form, the CDR3 reads TGTGCCAGCAGCCGACAGGGAACCCCGAACACTGAAGCTTTCTTT. Its protein is CASSRQGTPNTEAFF.